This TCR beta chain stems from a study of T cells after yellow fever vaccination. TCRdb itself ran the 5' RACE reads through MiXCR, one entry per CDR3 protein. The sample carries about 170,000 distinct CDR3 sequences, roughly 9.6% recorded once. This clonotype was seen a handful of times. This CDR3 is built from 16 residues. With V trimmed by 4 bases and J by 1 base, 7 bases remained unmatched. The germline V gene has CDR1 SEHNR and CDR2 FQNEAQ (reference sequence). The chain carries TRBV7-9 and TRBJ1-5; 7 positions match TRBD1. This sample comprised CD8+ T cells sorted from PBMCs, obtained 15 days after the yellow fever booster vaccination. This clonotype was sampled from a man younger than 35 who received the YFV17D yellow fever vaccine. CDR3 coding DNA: TGTGCCAGCAGCTCTCCGGAACAGGGGAGCAATCAGCCCCAGCATTTT. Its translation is CASSSPEQGSNQPQHF.